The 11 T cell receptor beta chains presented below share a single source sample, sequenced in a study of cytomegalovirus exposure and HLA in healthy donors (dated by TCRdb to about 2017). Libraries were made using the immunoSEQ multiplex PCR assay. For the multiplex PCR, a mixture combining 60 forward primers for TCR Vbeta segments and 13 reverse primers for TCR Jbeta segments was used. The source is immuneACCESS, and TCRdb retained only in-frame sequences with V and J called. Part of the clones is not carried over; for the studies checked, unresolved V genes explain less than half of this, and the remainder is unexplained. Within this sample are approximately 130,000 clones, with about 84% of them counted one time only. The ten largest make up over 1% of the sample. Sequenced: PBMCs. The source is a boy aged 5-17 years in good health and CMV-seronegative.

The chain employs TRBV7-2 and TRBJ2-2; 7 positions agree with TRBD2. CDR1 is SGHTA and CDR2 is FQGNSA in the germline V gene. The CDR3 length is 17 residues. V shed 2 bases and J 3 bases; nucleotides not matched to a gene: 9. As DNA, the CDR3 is TGTGCCAGCAGCTTAATTGAGGGGAGGGGTCACACCGGGGAGCTGTTTTTT. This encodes CASSLIEGRGHTGELFF.

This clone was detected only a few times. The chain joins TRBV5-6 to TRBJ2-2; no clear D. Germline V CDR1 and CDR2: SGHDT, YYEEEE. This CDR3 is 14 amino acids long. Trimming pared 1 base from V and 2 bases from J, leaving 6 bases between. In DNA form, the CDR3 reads TGTGCCAGCAGCTTGAGAGCAAACACCGGGGAGCTGTTTTTT. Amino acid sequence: CASSLRANTGELFF.

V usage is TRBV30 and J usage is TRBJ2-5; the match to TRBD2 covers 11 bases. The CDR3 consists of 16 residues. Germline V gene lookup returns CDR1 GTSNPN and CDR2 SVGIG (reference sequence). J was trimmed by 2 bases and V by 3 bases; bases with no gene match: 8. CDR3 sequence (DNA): TGTGCCTGGAGGAGACTCGGGACTAGCGGACAAGAGACCCAGTACTTC. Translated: CAWRRLGTSGQETQYF. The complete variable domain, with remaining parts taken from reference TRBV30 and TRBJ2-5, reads SQTIHQWPATLVQPVGSPLSLECTVEGTSNPNLYWYRQAAGRGLQLLFYSVGIGQISSEVPQNLSASRPQDRQFILSSKKLLLSDSGFYLCAWRRLGTSGQETQYFGPGTRLLVL.

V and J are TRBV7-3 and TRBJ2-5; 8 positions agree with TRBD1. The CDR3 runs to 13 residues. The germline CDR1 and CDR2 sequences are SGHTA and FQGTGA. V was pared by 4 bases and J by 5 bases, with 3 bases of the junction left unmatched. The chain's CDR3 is CASSSDRAETQYF. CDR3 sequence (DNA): TGTGCCAGCAGCTCGGACAGGGCGGAGACCCAGTACTTC. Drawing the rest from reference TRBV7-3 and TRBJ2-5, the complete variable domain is GAGVSQTPSNKVTEKGKYVELRCDPISGHTALYWYRQSLGQGPEFLIYFQGTGAADDSGLPNDRFFAVRPEGSVSTLKIQRTERGDSAVYLCASSSDRAETQYFGPGTRLLVL.

The CDR3 nucleotides are TGTGCCAGCAGCCAGCGCGTGCGGGGATCCTACGAGCAGTACTTC. Protein: CASSQRVRGSYEQYF. V and J are TRBV7-2 and TRBJ2-7; D might be TRBD2 (6 bases). The germline V gene encodes CDR1 SGHTA and CDR2 FQGNSA. The CDR3 is 15 amino acids. V lost 5 bases and J 1 base, leaving 15 bases between the germline ends. Combining the CDR3 with reference TRBV7-2 and TRBJ2-7 gives the whole variable domain GAGVSQSPSNKVTEKGKDVELRCDPISGHTALYWYRQSLGQGLEFLIYFQGNSAPDKSGLPSDRFSAERTGGSVSTLTIQRTQQEDSAVYLCASSQRVRGSYEQYFGPGTRLTVT.

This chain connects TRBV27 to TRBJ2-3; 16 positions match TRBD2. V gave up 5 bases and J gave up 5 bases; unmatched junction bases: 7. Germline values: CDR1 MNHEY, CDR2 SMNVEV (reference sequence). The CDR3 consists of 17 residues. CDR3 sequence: CASSGTSGGEPGDTQYF. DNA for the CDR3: TGTGCCAGCAGTGGGACTAGCGGGGGGGAACCTGGAGATACGCAGTATTTT.

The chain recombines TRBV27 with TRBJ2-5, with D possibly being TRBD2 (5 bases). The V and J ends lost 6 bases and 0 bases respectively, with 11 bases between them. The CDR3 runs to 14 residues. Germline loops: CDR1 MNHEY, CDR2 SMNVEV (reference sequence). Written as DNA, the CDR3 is TGTGCCAGCAGGGTTAGAGGGCACCAAGAGACCCAGTACTTC. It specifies CASRVRGHQETQYF.

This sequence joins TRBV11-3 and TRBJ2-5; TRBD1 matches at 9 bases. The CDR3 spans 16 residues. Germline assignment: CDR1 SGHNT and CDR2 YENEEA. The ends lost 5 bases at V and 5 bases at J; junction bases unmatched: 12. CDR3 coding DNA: TGTGCCAGCAGCCCACCGCCAAGGACAGGGGTGGAGACCCAGTACTTC. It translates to CASSPPPRTGVETQYF.

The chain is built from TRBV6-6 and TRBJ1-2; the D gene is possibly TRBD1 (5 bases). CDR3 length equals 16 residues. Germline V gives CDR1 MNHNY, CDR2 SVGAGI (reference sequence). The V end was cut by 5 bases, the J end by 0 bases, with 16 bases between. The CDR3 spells CASSPRDSDANYGYTF. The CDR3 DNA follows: TGTGCCAGCAGTCCCCGCGACAGCGATGCTAACTATGGCTACACCTTC.

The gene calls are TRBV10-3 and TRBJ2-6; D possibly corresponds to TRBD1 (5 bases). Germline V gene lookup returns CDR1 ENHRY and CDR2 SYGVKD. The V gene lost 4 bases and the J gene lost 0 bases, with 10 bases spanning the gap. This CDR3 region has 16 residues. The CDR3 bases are TGTGCCATCAGTGGGGGCCGTCGCTCTGGGGCCAACGTCCTGACTTTC. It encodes CAISGGRRSGANVLTF.

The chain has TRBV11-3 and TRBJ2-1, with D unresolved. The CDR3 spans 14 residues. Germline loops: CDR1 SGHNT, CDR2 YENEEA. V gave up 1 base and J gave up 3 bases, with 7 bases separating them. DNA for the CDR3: TGTGCCAGCAGCTTAGCCAGGTTCTACAATGAGCAGTTCTTC. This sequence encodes CASSLARFYNEQFF. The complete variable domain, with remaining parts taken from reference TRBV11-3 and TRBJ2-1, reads EAGVVQSPRYKIIEKKQPVAFWCNPISGHNTLYWYLQNLGQGPELLIRYENEEAVDDSQLPKDRFSAERLKGVDSTLKIQPAELGDSAVYLCASSLARFYNEQFFGPGTRLTVL.